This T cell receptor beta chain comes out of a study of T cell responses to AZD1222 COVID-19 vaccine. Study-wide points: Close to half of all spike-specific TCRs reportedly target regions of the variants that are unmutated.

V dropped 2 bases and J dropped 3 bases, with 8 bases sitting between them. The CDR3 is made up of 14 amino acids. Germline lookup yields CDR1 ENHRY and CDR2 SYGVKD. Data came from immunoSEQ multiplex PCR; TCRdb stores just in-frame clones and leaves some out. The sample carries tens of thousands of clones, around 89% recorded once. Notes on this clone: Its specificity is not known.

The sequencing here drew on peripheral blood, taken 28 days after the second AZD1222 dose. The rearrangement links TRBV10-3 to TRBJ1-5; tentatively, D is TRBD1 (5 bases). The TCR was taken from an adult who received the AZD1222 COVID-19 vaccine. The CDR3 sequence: CAISEAGYNQPQHF. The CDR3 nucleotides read TGTGCCATCAGTGAGGCAGGGTACAATCAGCCCCAGCATTTT.